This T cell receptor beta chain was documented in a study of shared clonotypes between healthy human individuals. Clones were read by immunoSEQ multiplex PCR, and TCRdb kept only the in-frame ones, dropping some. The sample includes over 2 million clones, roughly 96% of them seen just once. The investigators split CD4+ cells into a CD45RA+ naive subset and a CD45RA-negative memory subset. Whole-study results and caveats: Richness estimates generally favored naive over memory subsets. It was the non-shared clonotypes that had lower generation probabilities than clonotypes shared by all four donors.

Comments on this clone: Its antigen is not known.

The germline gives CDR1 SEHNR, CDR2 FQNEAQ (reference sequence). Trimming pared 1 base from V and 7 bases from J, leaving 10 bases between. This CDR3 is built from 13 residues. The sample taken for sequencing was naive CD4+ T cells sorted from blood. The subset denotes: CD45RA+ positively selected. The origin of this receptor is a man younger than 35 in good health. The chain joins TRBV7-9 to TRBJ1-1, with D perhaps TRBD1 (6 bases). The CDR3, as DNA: TGTGCCAGCAGCTTAGGGACAGTTAATGAAGCTTTCTTT. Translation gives CASSLGTVNEAFF. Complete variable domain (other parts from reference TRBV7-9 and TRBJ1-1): DTGVSQNPRHKITKRGQNVTFRCDPISEHNRLYWYRQTLGQGPEFLTYFQNEAQLEKSRLLSDRFSAERPKGSFSTLEIQRTEQGDSAMYLCASSLGTVNEAFFGQGTRLTVV.